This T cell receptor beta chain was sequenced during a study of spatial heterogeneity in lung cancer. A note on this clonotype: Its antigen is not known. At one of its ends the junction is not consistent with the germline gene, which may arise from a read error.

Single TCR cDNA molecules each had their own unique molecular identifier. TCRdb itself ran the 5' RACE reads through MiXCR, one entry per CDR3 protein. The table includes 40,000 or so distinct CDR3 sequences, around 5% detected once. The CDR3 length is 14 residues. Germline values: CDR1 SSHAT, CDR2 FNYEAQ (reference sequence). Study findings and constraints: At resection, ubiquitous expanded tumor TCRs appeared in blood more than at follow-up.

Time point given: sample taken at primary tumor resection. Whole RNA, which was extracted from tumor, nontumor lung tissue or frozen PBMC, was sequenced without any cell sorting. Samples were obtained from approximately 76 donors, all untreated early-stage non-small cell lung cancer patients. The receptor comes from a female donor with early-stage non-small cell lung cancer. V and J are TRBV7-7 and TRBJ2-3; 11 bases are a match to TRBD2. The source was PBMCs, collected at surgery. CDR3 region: CASSVGLAGDTQYF. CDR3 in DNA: TGTGCTAGCAGCGTAGGACTAGCGGGAGATACGCAGTATTTT.